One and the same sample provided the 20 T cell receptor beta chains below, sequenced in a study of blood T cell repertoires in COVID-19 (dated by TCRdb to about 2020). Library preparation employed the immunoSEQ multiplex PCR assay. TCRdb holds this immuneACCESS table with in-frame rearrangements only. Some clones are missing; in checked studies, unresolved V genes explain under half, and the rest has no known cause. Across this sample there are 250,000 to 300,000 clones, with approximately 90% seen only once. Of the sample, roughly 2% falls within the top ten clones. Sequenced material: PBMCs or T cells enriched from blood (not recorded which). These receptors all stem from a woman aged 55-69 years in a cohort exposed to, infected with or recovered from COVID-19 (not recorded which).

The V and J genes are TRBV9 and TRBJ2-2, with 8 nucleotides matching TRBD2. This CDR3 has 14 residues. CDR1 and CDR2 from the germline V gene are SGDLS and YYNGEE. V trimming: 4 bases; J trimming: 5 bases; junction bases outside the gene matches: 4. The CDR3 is CASSPRGGTGELFF. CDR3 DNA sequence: TGTGCCAGCAGCCCCCGGGGGGGGACCGGGGAGCTGTTTTTT.

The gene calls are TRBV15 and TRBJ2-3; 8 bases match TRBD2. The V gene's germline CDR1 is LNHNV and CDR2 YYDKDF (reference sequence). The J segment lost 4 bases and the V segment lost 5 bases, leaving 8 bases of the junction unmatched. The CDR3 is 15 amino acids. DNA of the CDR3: TGTGCCACCAGCGCCCCCGGGAGGGGGGCAGATACGCAGTATTTT. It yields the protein CATSAPGRGADTQYF. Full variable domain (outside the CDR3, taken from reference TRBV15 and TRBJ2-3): DAMVIQNPRYQVTQFGKPVTLSCSQTLNHNVMYWYQQKSSQAPKLLFHYYDKDFNNEADTPDNFQSRRPNTSFCFLDIRSPGLGDTAMYLCATSAPGRGADTQYFGPGTRLTVL.

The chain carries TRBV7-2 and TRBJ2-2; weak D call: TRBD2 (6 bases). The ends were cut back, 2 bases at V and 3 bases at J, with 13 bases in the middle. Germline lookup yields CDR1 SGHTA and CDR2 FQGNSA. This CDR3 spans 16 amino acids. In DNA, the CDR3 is TGTGCCAGCAGCTTAAAGCGGTCTAGCGACACCGGGGAGCTGTTTTTT. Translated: CASSLKRSSDTGELFF.

DNA of the CDR3: TGTGCCAGCAGTTTGGGCACCTCAGCTAACTATGGCTACACCTTC. Translated: CASSLGTSANYGYTF. The V gene is TRBV28, the J gene TRBJ1-2; D call uncertain. V lost 3 bases to trimming and J lost 0 bases, with 11 bases between them. The CDR3 contains 15 residues. The germline V gene encodes CDR1 MDHEN and CDR2 SYDVKM.

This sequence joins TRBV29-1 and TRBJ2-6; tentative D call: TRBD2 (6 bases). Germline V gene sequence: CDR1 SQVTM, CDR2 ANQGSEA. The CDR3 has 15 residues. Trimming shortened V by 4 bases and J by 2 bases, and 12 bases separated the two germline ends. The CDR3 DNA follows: TGCAGCGTTGTTTCTTGGGGGGCTGGGGCCAACGTCCTGACTTTC. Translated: CSVVSWGAGANVLTF.

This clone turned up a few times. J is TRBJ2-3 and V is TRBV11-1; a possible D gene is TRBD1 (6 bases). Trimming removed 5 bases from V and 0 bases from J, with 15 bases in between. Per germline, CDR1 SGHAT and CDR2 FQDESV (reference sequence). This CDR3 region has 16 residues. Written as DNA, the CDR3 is TGTGCCAGCAGCCTCCCAGGGGCCTCTAGCACAGATACGCAGTATTTT. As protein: CASSLPGASSTDTQYF.

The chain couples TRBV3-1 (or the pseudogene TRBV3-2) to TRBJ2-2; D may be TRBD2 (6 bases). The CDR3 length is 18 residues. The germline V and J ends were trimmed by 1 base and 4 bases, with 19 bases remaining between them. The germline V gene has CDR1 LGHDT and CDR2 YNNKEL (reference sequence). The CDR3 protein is CASSQVLGGVSRTGELFF. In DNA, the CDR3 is TGTGCCAGCAGCCAAGTTCTAGGAGGGGTTAGTCGCACCGGGGAGCTGTTTTTT.

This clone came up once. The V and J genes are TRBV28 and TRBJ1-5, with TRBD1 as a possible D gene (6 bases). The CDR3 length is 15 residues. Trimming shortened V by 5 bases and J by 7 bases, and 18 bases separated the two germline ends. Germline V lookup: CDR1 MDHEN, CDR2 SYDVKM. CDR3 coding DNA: TGTGCCAGCAGTCCCTTCCGGGACACGAGGCAGCCCCAGCATTTT. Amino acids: CASSPFRDTRQPQHF.

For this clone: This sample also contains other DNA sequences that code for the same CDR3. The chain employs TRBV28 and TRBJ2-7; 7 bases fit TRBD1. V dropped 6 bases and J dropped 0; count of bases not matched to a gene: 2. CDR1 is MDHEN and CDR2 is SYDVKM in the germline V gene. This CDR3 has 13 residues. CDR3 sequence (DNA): TGTGCCAGCAGATCAGGGGGCTCCTACGAGCAGTACTTC. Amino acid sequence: CASRSGGSYEQYF.

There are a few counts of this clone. The CDR3 spells CASSLNGELRQTQYF. CDR3 bases: TGTGCCAGCAGTTTAAACGGCGAATTGAGGCAGACCCAGTACTTC. The J gene is TRBJ2-5, the V gene TRBV28; no reliable D call. V was clipped by 2 bases and J by 6 bases, with 16 bases between them. There are 15 residues in the CDR3. Germline V gene data show CDR1 as MDHEN and CDR2 as SYDVKM.

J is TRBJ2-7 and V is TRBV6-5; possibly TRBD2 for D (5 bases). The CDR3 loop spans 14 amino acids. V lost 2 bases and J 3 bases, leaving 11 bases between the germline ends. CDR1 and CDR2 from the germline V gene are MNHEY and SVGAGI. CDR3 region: CASSYRETGYEQYF. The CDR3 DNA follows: TGTGCCAGCAGTTACCGGGAAACGGGCTACGAGCAGTACTTC.

For the CDR3, the DNA is TGTGCCAGTAGGAAACTAGCGGGAAGAGGGAATACGCAGTATTTT. It yields the protein CASRKLAGRGNTQYF. The chain is built from TRBV19 and TRBJ2-3, with 10 positions matching TRBD2. CDR1 LNHDA and CDR2 SQIVND come from the germline V gene (reference sequence). J lost 7 bases, V lost 6 bases, and 10 bases had no gene match. This CDR3 is 15 amino acids long.

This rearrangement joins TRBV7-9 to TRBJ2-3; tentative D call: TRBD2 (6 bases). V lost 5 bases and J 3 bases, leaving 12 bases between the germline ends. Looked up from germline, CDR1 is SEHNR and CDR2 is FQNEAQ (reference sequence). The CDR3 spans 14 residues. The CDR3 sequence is CASSPIAGTDTQYF. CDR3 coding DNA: TGTGCCAGCAGCCCCATCGCGGGAACAGATACGCAGTATTTT.

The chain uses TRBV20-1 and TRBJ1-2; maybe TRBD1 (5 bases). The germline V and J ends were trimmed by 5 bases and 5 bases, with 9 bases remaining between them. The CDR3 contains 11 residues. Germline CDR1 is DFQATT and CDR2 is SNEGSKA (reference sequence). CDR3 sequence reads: CSAPGGYGYTF. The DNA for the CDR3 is TGCAGTGCTCCCGGGGGGTATGGCTACACCTTC.

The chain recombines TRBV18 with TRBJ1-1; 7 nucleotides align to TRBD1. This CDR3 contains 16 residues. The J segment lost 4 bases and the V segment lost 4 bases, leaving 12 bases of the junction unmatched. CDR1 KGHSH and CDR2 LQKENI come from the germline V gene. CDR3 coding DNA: TGTGCCAGCTCACGCCGGGACAGCCTGTCGCGCACTGAAGCTTTCTTT. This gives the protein CASSRRDSLSRTEAFF.

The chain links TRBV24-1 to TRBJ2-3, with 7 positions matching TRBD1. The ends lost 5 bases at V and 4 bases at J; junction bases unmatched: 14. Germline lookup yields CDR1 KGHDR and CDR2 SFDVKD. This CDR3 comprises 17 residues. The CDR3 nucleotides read TGTGCCACCAGTGGAGGGCGTGGCAGGGGGAATCCAGATACGCAGTATTTT. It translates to CATSGGRGRGNPDTQYF.

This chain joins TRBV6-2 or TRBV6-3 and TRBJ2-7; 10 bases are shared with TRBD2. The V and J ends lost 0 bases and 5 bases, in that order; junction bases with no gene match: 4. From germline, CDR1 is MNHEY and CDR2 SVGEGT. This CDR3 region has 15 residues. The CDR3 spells CASSYSRTSGDEQYF. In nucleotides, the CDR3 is TGTGCCAGCAGTTACTCACGGACTAGCGGCGACGAGCAGTACTTC.

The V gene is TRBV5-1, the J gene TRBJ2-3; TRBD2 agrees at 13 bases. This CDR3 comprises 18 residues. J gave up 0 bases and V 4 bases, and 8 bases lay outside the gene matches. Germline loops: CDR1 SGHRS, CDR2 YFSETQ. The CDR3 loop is CASSPGTSGIPSTDTQYF. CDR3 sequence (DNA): TGCGCCAGCAGCCCCGGGACTAGCGGGATCCCTAGCACAGATACGCAGTATTTT.

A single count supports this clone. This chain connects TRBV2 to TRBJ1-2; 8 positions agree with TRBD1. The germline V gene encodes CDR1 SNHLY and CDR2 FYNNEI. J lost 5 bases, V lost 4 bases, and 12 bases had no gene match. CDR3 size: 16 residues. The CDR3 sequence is CASSGGPGGVRYGYTF. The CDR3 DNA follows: TGTGCCAGCAGTGGTGGCCCAGGGGGCGTACGGTATGGCTACACCTTC.

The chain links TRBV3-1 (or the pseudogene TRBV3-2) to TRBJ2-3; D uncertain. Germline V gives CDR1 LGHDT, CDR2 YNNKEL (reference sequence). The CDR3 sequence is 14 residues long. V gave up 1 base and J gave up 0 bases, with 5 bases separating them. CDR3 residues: CASSQGGSTDTQYF. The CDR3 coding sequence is TGTGCCAGCAGCCAAGGCGGAAGCACAGATACGCAGTATTTT.